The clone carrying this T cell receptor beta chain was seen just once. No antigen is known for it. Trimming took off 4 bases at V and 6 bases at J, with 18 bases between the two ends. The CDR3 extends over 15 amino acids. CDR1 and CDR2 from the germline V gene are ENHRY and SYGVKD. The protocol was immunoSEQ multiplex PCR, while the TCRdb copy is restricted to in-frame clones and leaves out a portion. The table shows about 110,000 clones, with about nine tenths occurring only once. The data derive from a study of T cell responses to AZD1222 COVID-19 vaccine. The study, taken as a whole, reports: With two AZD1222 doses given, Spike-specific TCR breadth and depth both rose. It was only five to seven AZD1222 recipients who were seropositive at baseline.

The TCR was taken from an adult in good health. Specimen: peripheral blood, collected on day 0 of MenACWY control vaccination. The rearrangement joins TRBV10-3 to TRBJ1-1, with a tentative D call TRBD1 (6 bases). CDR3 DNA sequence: TGTGCCATCAGTGGGCTTACAGGGTTAGGGGCTGAAGCTTTCTTT. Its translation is CAISGLTGLGAEAFF.